This T cell receptor (beta chain) was sequenced during a study of Graves' ophthalmopathy and Graves' hyperthyroidism. Overall study: Stable hyperthyroidism meant no ophthalmopathy within 18 months of follow-up.

Amplifying from RNA transcripts, the study obtained TCR beta CDR3 regions. First-round RT-PCR relied on HTBI primers, and a second-round multiplex PCR came next. TCRdb re-called the multiplex PCR reads through MiXCR, storing one row per CDR3 protein. The data contain roughly 1.1 million distinct CDR3 sequences, approximately 35% of them singletons. Regarding this clonotype: One end of the junction varies from germline; a read error may be responsible.

The V gene's germline CDR1 is SGHTA and CDR2 FQGNSA. There are 10 residues in the CDR3. Exclusion criteria comprised other autoimmune diseases, uncontrolled infections, pregnancy or lactation in patients. The authors diagnosed from clinical symptoms, serum thyroxine, TRAb, thyroid ultrasound and orbital computed tomography. This clonotype was sampled from an adult man with Graves' hyperthyroidism. What was sequenced was peripheral blood or thyroid tissue (not recorded which). The rearrangement uses TRBV7-2 and TRBJ2-5; possible D gene TRBD1, 5 bases. The CDR3: CASSLQGQGF. In DNA, the CDR3 is TGTGCCAGCAGCTTACAGGGTCAGGGTTTC.